The TCR delta chain described here comes from a study of γδ T cells in repeated Plasmodium falciparum infection. Across the study: Timepoints: baseline, immediately before selected infections, and 21 days after every infection.

This clone appeared many times. A read error may produce the germline difference seen at one junction end. Each sorted gammadelta sample had TRG and TRD chains sequenced. TCRdb called clones from the multiplex PCR reads again using CATT. The table shows tens of thousands of delta-chain clones, with 0.75% to 1% occurring only once. Source material: gamma-delta T cells from blood. This sequence was found in a pool of human donors (malaria-infected and uninfected, not separated).

CDR3 nucleotides: TGTGCTCTTGGAGAACGGTCCTACCCGGCTGGGGGGTACACCGATAAACTCATCTTT. It encodes CALGERSYPAGGYTDKLIF. The rearrangement joins TRDV1 to TRDJ1, with a tentative D call TRDD3 (7 bases). CDR1 is TSWWSYY and CDR2 is QGS in the germline V gene. CDR3 length: 19 residues.